Listed below are T cell receptor beta chains from one sample, sequenced in a study of shared clonotypes between healthy human individuals. Sequencing was performed with immunoSEQ multiplex PCR; in TCRdb, only in-frame clones are kept and a portion is missing. The sample includes over 850,000 clones, roughly 74% of them seen just once. The source material was memory CD4+ T cells from PBMCs. The receptors derive from a man between 18 and 35 years old in good health. Some clones in this sample may be carry-over from other donors' samples. The CDR3 runs from the conserved cysteine through the conserved F or W. D genes are given only for firm matches. Not all rows give a size; the values are once, few, many and, for expanded clones, a class.

abundance	d_gene	v_gene	j_gene	CDR3aa	CDR3nt
NA	TRBD2	TRBV5-4	TRBJ2-1	CASSLPGRANNEQFF	TGTGCCAGCAGCTTGCCAGGGAGGGCCAACAATGAGCAGTTCTTC
NA	TRBD1	TRBV28	TRBJ2-7	CASRRPGQGSYEQYF	TGTGCCAGCAGACGACCGGGACAGGGGTCCTACGAGCAGTACTTC
NA	NA	TRBV9	TRBJ1-2	CASSVSLDNYGYTF	TGTGCCAGCAGCGTATCCTTGGATAACTATGGCTACACCTTC
NA	TRBD2	TRBV28	TRBJ2-3	CASSPLSGRGTDTQYF	TGTGCCAGCAGCCCCCTTAGCGGGAGAGGCACAGATACGCAGTATTTT
NA	TRBD1	TRBV4-1	TRBJ1-4	CASSQEANRGRGGNEKLFF	TGCGCCAGCAGCCAAGAGGCCAACAGGGGGCGCGGGGGGAATGAAAAACTGTTTTTT
NA	TRBD1	TRBV6-1	TRBJ2-7	CASSGPSGQFYEQYF	TGTGCCAGCAGTGGCCCCTCGGGACAGTTCTACGAGCAGTACTTC
NA	NA	TRBV5-1	TRBJ2-5	CASSLGPFGVQETQYF	TGCGCCAGCAGCTTGGGGCCCTTTGGAGTACAAGAGACCCAGTACTTC
once	NA	TRBV4-2	TRBJ2-5	CASSQMVGGQETQYF	TGTGCCAGCAGCCAGATGGTGGGGGGACAAGAGACCCAGTACTTC
once	NA	TRBV28	TRBJ1-3	CASSQQAGDTIYF	TGTGCCAGCAGCCAACAGGCGGGGGACACCATATATTTT
once	NA	TRBV28	TRBJ1-4	CASSLLGTGRGNEKLFF	TGTGCCAGCAGTTTGTTAGGAACGGGCAGAGGGAATGAAAAACTGTTTTTT
NA	NA	TRBV9	TRBJ2-3	CASSVLTSGTDTQYF	TGTGCCAGCAGCGTACTGACCTCTGGCACAGATACGCAGTATTTT
NA	NA	TRBV28	TRBJ1-1	CASSSVGLARNTEAFF	TGTGCCAGCAGTTCCGTGGGGCTGGCGAGGAACACTGAAGCTTTCTTT
few	NA	TRBV7-3	TRBJ2-2	CASSLGNIGELFF	TGTGCCAGCAGCTTAGGGAACATCGGGGAGCTGTTTTTT
NA	NA	TRBV28	TRBJ2-1	CASSSTPGMSHLF	TGTGCCAGCAGTTCCACACCCGGGATGTCACATCTCTTC
few	TRBD1	TRBV25-1	TRBJ2-2	CASRPTGSNTGELFF	TGTGCCAGCAGGCCGACAGGGTCGAACACCGGGGAGCTGTTTTTT
NA	TRBD1	TRBV5-1	TRBJ2-2	CASSWDSKNTGELFF	TGCGCCAGCAGCTGGGACAGCAAGAACACCGGGGAGCTGTTTTTT
NA	NA	TRBV5-6	TRBJ2-5	CASSVGTRQETQYF	TGTGCCAGCAGCGTCGGGACAAGGCAAGAGACCCAGTACTTC
NA	NA	TRBV28	TRBJ2-7	CASSSLGRDYEQYF	TGTGCCAGCAGCTCACTGGGTAGAGATTACGAGCAGTACTTC
once	NA	TRBV10-3	TRBJ2-5	CAISETGETQYF	TGTGCCATCAGTGAAACAGGAGAGACCCAGTACTTC
NA	TRBD2	TRBV19	TRBJ2-1	CASSVGGYEQFF	TGTGCCAGTAGCGTGGGAGGGTATGAGCAGTTCTTC
NA	NA	TRBV5-6	TRBJ2-7	CASSLAWAGRSYEQYF	TGTGCCAGCAGCTTGGCCTGGGCGGGACGATCCTACGAGCAGTACTTC
NA	NA	TRBV9	TRBJ2-1	CASSVLSEGNEQFF	TGTGCCAGCAGCGTACTAAGCGAGGGAAATGAGCAGTTCTTC
NA	TRBD2	TRBV4-2	TRBJ2-5	CASSQEAGGETQYF	TGTGCCAGCAGCCAAGAGGCGGGAGGAGAGACCCAGTACTTC
NA	NA	TRBV28	TRBJ2-7	CASSSRTYEQYF	TGTGCCAGCAGTTCCCGGACTTACGAGCAGTACTTC
NA	NA	TRBV4-2	TRBJ2-7	CASSQPEVGGPREQYF	TGTGCCAGCAGCCAGCCTGAAGTGGGGGGCCCGCGGGAGCAGTACTTC
once	NA	TRBV28	TRBJ1-1	CASSPGQLEVEAFF	TGTGCCAGCAGTCCCGGACAGCTGGAGGTTGAAGCTTTCTTT
NA	TRBD2	TRBV27	TRBJ2-7	CASSLSPSGPYEQYF	TGTGCCAGCAGTTTATCGCCTAGCGGACCCTACGAGCAGTACTTC
NA	TRBD2	TRBV5-4	TRBJ2-1	CASSSHPRWTSANEQFF	TGTGCCAGCAGCTCCCACCCCCGATGGACTAGCGCTAATGAGCAGTTCTTC
NA	NA	TRBV5-1	TRBJ1-1	CASSSYRDTEAFF	TGCGCCAGCAGCTCCTACAGGGATACTGAAGCTTTCTTT
NA	NA	TRBV29-1	TRBJ2-5	CSVVYGGLQETQYF	TGCAGCGTTGTCTACGGGGGTCTACAAGAGACCCAGTACTTC
few	NA	TRBV27	TRBJ2-7	CASSSPRGLTYEQYF	TGTGCCAGCAGTTCCCCGAGGGGTCTAACCTACGAGCAGTACTTC
NA	TRBD1	TRBV5-1	TRBJ2-1	CASSAEPFGTGNEQFF	TGCGCCAGCAGCGCGGAACCTTTCGGGACAGGCAATGAGCAGTTCTTC
once	TRBD1	TRBV7-9	TRBJ2-7	CASSRFDRGDEQYF	TGTGCCAGCAGTAGGTTCGACAGGGGAGACGAGCAGTACTTC
NA	NA	TRBV27	TRBJ2-5	CASSSRRGVWTQYF	TGTGCCAGCAGTTCGAGGAGAGGGGTCTGGACCCAGTACTTC
once	TRBD1	TRBV30	TRBJ2-7	CAWSLPGTGAEQYF	TGTGCCTGGAGTCTCCCCGGGACAGGGGCCGAGCAGTACTTC
once	NA	TRBV30	TRBJ1-5	CAWSLGLGLGGPQPQHF	TGTGCCTGGAGTCTGGGACTGGGACTTGGGGGTCCCCAGCCCCAGCATTTT
NA	NA	TRBV14	TRBJ2-3	CASSQGGTGTDTQYF	TGTGCCAGCAGCCAGGGAGGGACAGGCACAGATACGCAGTATTTT
NA	TRBD1	TRBV5-1	TRBJ2-2	CASSIRDRRISGELFF	TGCGCCAGCAGCATCCGGGACAGGAGGATATCCGGGGAGCTGTTTTTT
NA	NA	TRBV7-2	TRBJ2-7	CASSLEGAGEQYF	TGTGCCAGCAGCTTAGAAGGAGCGGGCGAGCAGTACTTC
once	TRBD1	TRBV11-2	TRBJ2-2	CASSPQGTGELFF	TGTGCCAGCAGCCCACAGGGGACCGGGGAGCTGTTTTTT
NA	NA	TRBV4-3	TRBJ2-7	CASSQSNVQGSGYEQYF	TGCGCCAGCAGCCAATCCAACGTCCAGGGATCAGGTTACGAGCAGTACTTC
NA	TRBD1	TRBV14	TRBJ1-1	CASSGYRGVSTEAFF	TGTGCCAGCAGCGGGTACAGGGGTGTAAGCACTGAAGCTTTCTTT
NA	TRBD2	TRBV7-3	TRBJ2-1	CASSLTRENEQFF	TGTGCCAGCAGCTTAACGCGGGAGAATGAGCAGTTCTTC
NA	NA	TRBV5-6	TRBJ2-7	CASSRRGVYSYEQYF	TGTGCCAGCAGCCGACGAGGGGTCTACTCCTACGAGCAGTACTTC
once	NA	TRBV19	TRBJ2-3	CASRVDRTDTQYF	TGTGCCAGTAGGGTCGACCGCACAGATACGCAGTATTTT
NA	TRBD2	TRBV27	TRBJ2-7	CASSFTGTSVPYEQYF	TGTGCCAGCAGTTTCACCGGGACTAGCGTCCCCTACGAGCAGTACTTC
many	TRBD1	TRBV10-3	TRBJ1-2	CAAAYGTDYGYTF	TGTGCCGCCGCCTATGGGACAGACTATGGCTACACCTTC
few	NA	TRBV7-2	TRBJ1-4	CASSLEAWTNEKLFF	TGTGCCAGCAGCTTAGAGGCGTGGACTAATGAAAAACTGTTTTTT
many	NA	TRBV10-2	TRBJ2-5	CASSDSGRPRETQYF	TGCGCCAGCAGCGACAGCGGCCGCCCCAGGGAGACCCAGTACTTC
NA	NA	TRBV7-9	TRBJ1-2	CASSLATGRGGYGYTF	TGTGCCAGCAGCTTAGCAACGGGGCGGGGAGGCTATGGCTACACCTTC
NA	TRBD1	TRBV7-2	TRBJ1-2	CASSSRRTGGYTF	TGTGCCAGCAGCTCCAGGCGGACAGGTGGCTACACCTTC
NA	NA	TRBV10-3	TRBJ2-1	CAISGSNEQFF	TGTGCCATCAGTGGTTCTAATGAGCAGTTCTTC
NA	TRBD1	TRBV6-6	TRBJ1-3	CASRTRDRVNTIYF	TGTGCCAGCAGAACCCGGGACAGAGTGAACACCATATATTTT
NA	NA	TRBV7-8	TRBJ1-1	CASSYGGGTAFF	TGTGCCAGCAGCTACGGGGGAGGGACAGCTTTCTTT
NA	NA	TRBV6-5	TRBJ2-1	CASSLRLGSYNEQFF	TGTGCCAGCAGCCTCCGACTAGGCTCCTACAATGAGCAGTTCTTC
NA	TRBD1	TRBV5-1	TRBJ1-1	CASSLQGAVTTEAFF	TGCGCCAGCAGCTTGCAGGGGGCCGTAACGACTGAAGCTTTCTTT
NA	NA	TRBV11-3	TRBJ2-2	CASSLHPGGELFF	TGTGCCAGCAGCTTACACCCCGGCGGGGAGCTGTTTTTT
NA	NA	TRBV28	TRBJ1-5	CASSSPFLFDSNQPQHF	TGTGCCAGCAGCTCCCCCTTTTTGTTCGATAGCAATCAGCCCCAGCATTTT
NA	NA	TRBV29-1	TRBJ1-1	CSVGLPIGERFEAFF	TGCAGCGTTGGACTCCCCATCGGGGAGCGGTTTGAAGCTTTCTTT